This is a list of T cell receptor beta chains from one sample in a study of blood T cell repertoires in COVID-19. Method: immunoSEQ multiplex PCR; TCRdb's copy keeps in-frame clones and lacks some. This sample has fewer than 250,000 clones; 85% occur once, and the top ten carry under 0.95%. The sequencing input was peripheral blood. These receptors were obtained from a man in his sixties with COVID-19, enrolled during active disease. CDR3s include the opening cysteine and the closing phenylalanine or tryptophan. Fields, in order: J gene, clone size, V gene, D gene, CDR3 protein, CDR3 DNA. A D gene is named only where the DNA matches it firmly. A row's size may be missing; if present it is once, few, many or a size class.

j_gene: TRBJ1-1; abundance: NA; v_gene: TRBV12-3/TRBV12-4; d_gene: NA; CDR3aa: CASSFSERTEAFF; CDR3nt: TGTGCCAGCAGTTTCTCCGAGAGAACTGAAGCTTTCTTT
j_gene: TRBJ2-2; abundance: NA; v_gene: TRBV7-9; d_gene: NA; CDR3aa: CASTPDYTGELFF; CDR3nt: TGTGCCAGCACCCCGGACTACACCGGGGAGCTGTTTTTT
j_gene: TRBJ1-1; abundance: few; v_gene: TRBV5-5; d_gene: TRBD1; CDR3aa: CASSYLTGWDTEAFF; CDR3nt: TGTGCCAGCAGCTACCTGACAGGGTGGGACACTGAAGCTTTCTTT
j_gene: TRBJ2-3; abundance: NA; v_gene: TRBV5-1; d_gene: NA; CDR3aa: CASSSWTGTDTQYF; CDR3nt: TGCGCCAGCAGCAGCTGGACAGGCACAGATACGCAGTATTTT
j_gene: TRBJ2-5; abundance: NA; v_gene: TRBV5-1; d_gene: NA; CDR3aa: CASSLRGQPQETQYF; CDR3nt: TGCGCCAGCAGCTTGAGAGGACAGCCCCAAGAGACCCAGTACTTC
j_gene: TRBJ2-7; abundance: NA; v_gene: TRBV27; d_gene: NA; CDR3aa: CASHGSGFYEQYF; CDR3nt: TGTGCCAGCCACGGGAGCGGGTTCTACGAGCAGTACTTC
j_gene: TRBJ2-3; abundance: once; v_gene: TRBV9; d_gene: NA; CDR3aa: CASSVEVGFFTDTQYF; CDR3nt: TGTGCCAGCAGCGTAGAGGTGGGCTTCTTCACAGATACGCAGTATTTT
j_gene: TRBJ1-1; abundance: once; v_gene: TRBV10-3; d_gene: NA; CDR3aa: CAISLGGGNTEAFF; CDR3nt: TGTGCCATCTCGCTGGGAGGGGGGAACACTGAAGCTTTCTTT
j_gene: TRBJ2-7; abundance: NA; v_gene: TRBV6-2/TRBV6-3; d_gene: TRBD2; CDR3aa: CASSYSVREGSYEQYF; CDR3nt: TGTGCCAGCAGTTACTCGGTGCGGGAGGGGTCCTACGAGCAGTACTTC
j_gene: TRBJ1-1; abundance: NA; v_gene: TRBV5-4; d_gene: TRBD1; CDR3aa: CASRRTGEGNTEAFF; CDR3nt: TGTGCCAGCAGACGTACAGGGGAAGGGAACACTGAAGCTTTCTTT
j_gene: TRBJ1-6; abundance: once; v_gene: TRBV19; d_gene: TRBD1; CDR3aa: CASSTDRGYYSPLHF; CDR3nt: TGTGCCAGTAGTACGGACAGGGGGTATTATTCACCCCTCCACTTT
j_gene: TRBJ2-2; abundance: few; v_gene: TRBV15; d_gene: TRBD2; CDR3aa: CATSRGRLAANTGELFF; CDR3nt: TGTGCCACCAGCAGAGGCAGACTAGCGGCGAACACCGGGGAGCTGTTTTTT
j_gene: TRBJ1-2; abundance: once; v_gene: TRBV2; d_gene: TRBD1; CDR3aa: CASSWDSVATGYTF; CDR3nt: TGTGCCAGCAGTTGGGACAGTGTCGCTACTGGCTACACCTTC
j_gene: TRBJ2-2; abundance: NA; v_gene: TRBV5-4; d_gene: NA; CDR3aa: CASSLSRDGELFF; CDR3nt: TGTGCCAGCAGCTTGTCGAGGGACGGGGAGCTGTTTTTT
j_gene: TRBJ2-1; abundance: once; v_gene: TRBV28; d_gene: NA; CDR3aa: CASNSGYNEQFF; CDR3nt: TGTGCCAGCAATTCCGGGTACAATGAGCAGTTCTTC
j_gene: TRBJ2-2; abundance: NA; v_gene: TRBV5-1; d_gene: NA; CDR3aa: CASSLQNTGELFF; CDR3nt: TGCGCCAGCAGCTTACAGAACACCGGGGAGCTGTTTTTT
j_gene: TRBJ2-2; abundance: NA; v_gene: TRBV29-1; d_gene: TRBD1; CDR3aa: CSVGGQGNTGELFF; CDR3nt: TGCAGCGTTGGAGGACAGGGAAACACCGGGGAGCTGTTTTTT
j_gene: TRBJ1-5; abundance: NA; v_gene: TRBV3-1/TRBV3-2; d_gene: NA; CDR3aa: CASSQEFSGPRSQPQHF; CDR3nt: TGTGCCAGCAGCCAAGAATTTTCAGGCCCGCGAAGTCAGCCCCAGCATTTT
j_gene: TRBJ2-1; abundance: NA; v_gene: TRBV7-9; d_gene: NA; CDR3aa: CASSSSLNEQFF; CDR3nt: TGTGCCAGCAGCTCGAGCCTCAATGAGCAGTTCTTC
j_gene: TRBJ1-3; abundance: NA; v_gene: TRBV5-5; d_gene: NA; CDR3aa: CASRNQPDTIYF; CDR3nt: TGTGCCAGCAGAAACCAACCGGACACCATATATTTT
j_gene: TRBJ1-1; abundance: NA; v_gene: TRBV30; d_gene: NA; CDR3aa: CAWSVQMNTEAFF; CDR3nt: TGTGCCTGGAGTGTACAGATGAACACTGAAGCTTTCTTT
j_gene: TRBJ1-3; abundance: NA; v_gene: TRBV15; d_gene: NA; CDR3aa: CATSRDRTPGNTIYF; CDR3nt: TGTGCCACCAGCAGAGATCGGACACCTGGAAACACCATATATTTT
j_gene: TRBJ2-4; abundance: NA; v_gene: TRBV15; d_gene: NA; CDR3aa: CATSRDGPQGPYF; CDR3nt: TGTGCCACCAGCAGAGATGGGCCCCAGGGGCCGTACTTC
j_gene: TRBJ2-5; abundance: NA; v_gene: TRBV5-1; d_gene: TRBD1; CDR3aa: CASSPRTGNQETQYF; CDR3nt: TGCGCCAGCAGCCCCCGGACAGGAAACCAAGAGACCCAGTACTTC
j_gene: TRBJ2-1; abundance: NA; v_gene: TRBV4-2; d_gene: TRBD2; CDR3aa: CASSLKLALEQFF; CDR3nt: TGTGCCAGCAGCCTGAAACTAGCGCTAGAGCAGTTCTTC
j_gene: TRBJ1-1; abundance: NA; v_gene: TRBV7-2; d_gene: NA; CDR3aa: CASSHSLRNTEAFF; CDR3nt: TGTGCCAGCAGCCACTCGTTGAGGAACACTGAAGCTTTCTTT
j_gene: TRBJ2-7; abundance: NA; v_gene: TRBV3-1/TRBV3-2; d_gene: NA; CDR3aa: CASSPGTTYEQYF; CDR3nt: TGTGCCAGCAGCCCCGGGACAACCTACGAGCAGTACTTC
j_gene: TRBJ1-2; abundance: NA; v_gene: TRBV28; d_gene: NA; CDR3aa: CASSSPGASNYGYTF; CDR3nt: TGTGCCAGCAGTTCCCCAGGGGCCTCTAACTATGGCTACACCTTC
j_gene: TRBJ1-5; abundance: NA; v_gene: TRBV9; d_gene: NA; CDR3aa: CASSVDQGEGQPQHF; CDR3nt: TGTGCCAGCAGCGTAGATCAAGGGGAAGGTCAGCCCCAGCATTTT
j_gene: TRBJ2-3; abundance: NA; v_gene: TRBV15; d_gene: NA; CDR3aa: CATSNRDTQYF; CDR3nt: TGTGCCACCAGCAACAGGGATACGCAGTATTTT
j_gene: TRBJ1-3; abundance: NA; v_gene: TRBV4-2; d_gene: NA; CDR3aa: CASSQEETGRFGNTIYF; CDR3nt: TGTGCCAGCAGCCAAGAGGAGACAGGCAGGTTTGGAAACACCATATATTTT
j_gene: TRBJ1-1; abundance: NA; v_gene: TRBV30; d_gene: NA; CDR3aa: CAWSLGGANTEAFF; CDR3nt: TGTGCCTGGAGTCTCGGAGGGGCGAACACTGAAGCTTTCTTT
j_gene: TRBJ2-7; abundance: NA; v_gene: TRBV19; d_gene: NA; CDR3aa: CASSITEGAGHSYEQYF; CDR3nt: TGTGCCAGTAGTATTACGGAGGGAGCGGGACACTCCTACGAGCAGTACTTC
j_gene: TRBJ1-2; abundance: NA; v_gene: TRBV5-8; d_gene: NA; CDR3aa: CASSLRGSGYTF; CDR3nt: TGTGCCAGCAGCTTGAGGGGATCTGGCTACACCTTC
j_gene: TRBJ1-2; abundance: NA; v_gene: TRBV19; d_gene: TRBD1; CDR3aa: CASNGQGGHGYTF; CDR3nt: TGTGCCAGTAACGGACAGGGAGGCCATGGCTACACCTTC
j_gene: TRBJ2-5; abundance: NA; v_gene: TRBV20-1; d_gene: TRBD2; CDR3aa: CSASAAGGNQETQYF; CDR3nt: TGCAGTGCTAGTGCGGCGGGGGGGAACCAAGAGACCCAGTACTTC
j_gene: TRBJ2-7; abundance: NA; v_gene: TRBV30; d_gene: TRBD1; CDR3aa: CAWTWGNRGSYEQYF; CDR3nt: TGTGCCTGGACTTGGGGGAACAGGGGCTCCTACGAGCAGTACTTC
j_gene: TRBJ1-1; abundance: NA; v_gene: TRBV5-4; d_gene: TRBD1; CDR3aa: CASSLPRQGNTEAFF; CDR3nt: TGTGCCAGCAGCTTGCCAAGACAGGGCAACACTGAAGCTTTCTTT
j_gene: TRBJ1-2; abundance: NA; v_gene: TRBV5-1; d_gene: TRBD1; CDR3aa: CASSWGTGVGYGYTF; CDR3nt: TGCGCCAGCAGCTGGGGGACAGGGGTGGGCTATGGCTACACCTTC
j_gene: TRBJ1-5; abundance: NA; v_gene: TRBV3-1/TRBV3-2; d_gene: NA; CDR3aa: CACSQGQNQPQHF; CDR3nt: TGTGCCTGCAGCCAAGGACAGAATCAGCCCCAGCATTTT
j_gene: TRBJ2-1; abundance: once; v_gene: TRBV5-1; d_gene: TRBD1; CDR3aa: CASSSSGTGWNEQFF; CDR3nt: TGCGCCAGCAGCTCATCCGGGACAGGGTGGAATGAGCAGTTCTTC
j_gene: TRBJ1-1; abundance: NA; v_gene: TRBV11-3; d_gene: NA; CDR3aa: CASSLYRDTEAFF; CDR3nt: TGTGCCAGCAGCTTATACAGGGACACTGAAGCTTTCTTT
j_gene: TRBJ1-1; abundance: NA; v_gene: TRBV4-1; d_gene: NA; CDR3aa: CASSQTPLPDTEAFF; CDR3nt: TGCGCCAGCAGCCAAACCCCCCTCCCGGACACTGAAGCTTTCTTT
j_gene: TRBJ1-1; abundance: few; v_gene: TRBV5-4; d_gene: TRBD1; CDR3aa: CASSPPGGGTEAFF; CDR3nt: TGTGCCAGCAGCCCCCCAGGGGGCGGCACTGAAGCTTTCTTT
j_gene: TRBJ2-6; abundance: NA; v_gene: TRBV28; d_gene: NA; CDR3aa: CASWGGARRGANVLTF; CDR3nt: TGTGCCTCGTGGGGTGGGGCGAGGAGAGGGGCCAACGTCCTGACTTTC
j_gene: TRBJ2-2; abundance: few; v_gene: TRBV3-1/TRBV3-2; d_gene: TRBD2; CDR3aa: CASSQKKMGGRAAGELFF; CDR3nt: TGTGCCAGCAGCCAAAAAAAGATGGGCGGGAGGGCCGCCGGGGAGCTGTTTTTT
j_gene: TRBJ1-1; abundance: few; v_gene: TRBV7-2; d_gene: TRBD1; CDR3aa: CASKTGDTEAFF; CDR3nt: TGTGCCAGTAAGACAGGGGACACTGAAGCTTTCTTT